This TCR beta chain was documented in a study of a mutant IDH1 vaccine in newly diagnosed glioma (dated by TCRdb to the early 2020s). With respect to the entire study: Patients were given eight vaccinations, in weeks 1, 3, 5, 7, 11, 15, 19 and 23, which matched visits V03 through V10. In the chemotherapy-containing groups, vaccination started alongside temozolomide cycles, whereas in patients who had radiotherapy alone it started 4-6 weeks after radiotherapy. The approximately 32 treated patients were around 62% male and 37.5% female, with a mean age of around 40 years. Prior to enrollment, patients had been given standard therapy consisting of radiotherapy alone, temozolomide alone, or radiochemotherapy with temozolomide, with the combination given to most patients. Peripheral blood was collected at six visits: V03 (baseline), V05, V07, V10, V12 and V13. For exploratory analyses, under 30 treated patients had longitudinal TCRB deep sequencing done wherever samples were available. General conclusions and limits of the study: According to the authors, sample limitations meant that analyses of patient blood samples could not be reproduced. Immune responses induced by the vaccine were seen in more than 85% of patients across multiple MHC alleles. Availability determined which PBMC samples were chosen for TCRB deep sequencing. Changes in the top peripheral T cell clonotypes picked up by TCRB sequencing did not appear to be linked to pseudoprogression.

Details on this clone: Its binding antigen is unknown. No much larger clone exists at a distance of one base, and base qualities are not known.

Libraries were made using the immunoSEQ multiplex PCR assay. Following the manufacturer's protocol, the hsTCRB Kit was used to amplify rearranged TCR beta chain sequences. An Illumina MiSeq was used to sequence the TCRB libraries. The authors' pipeline ran thus. The kit vendor's proprietary platform handled demultiplexing, trimming and gene mapping. Sourced from immuneACCESS, this table was stored by TCRdb with only in-frame sequences that have V and J called. A share of the clones is absent; for the studies checked, an unresolved V gene accounts for under half, and the remainder has no known explanation. D and trimming were read from the DNA, whereas the V and J calls and clone size are those reported in that table. The sample data list tens of thousands of clones, and around 90% of these were observed just once. The ten most abundant clones make up 0.5% to 0.7% of the sample. CDR3 length: 14 amino acids, cysteine to phenylalanine. Left in the record is the CDR3 DNA by itself, 42 bases read in frame from the first base. CDR1 MNHEY and CDR2 SVGAGI were looked up in the germline V gene. Trimming costs V 6 bases and J 4 bases, and their ends lie 13 bases apart.

What this sample's time point label stands for: week 5, during vaccination. Each vaccine dose was 300 ug of a 20-mer mutant IDH1 peptide in Montanide, given subcutaneously with topical imiquimod. The donors had newly diagnosed IDH1-mutant astrocytomas of WHO grade 3 or 4 that showed loss of nuclear ATRX. The samples were drawn from NOA16, a multicentre, single-arm, open-label phase I trial in Germany that tested a mutant IDH1 peptide vaccine in humans for the first time. The DNeasy Blood and Tissue Kit was used to extract genomic DNA from EDTA blood for TCRB sequencing. Sequencing was performed on PBMCs, taken from a glioma patient whose treatment included an IDH1 peptide vaccine. This sequence uses TRBV6-5 and TRBJ1-3; matching of 5 bases hints at TRBD1 as the D gene. The receptor was isolated from a woman between 45 and 60 years old with glioma. CDR3 protein: CASSLGVNGNTIYF. The sequenced DNA is TGTGCCAGCAGCCTGGGGGTAAACGGAAACACCATATATTTT.